The 18 T cell receptor beta chains presented below share a single source sample, sequenced in a study of T-cell memory formation after mild COVID-19. Using its own MiXCR run on the 5' RACE reads, TCRdb lists one record per CDR3 protein. Altogether around 410,000 distinct CDR3 sequences are present, around 22% being singletons, with the ten largest covering under 15%. Sequenced input: PBMCs or a T cell subset sorted from them (not recorded which). Source of these receptors: an adult woman who had mild COVID-19 (a few samples of this study predate the infection). Cell type and time point are not known.

V gene TRBV30 combines with J gene TRBJ1-5, with 9 bases lining up with TRBD1. CDR3 length: 16 amino acids. With 3 bases clipped from V and 1 base from J, the junction kept 7 bases outside the gene matches. Germline V gene data show CDR1 as GTSNPN and CDR2 as SVGIG (reference sequence). The CDR3 bases are TGTGCCTGGAGCCCCGGACAGGGGTTGAGCAATCAGCCCCAGCATTTT. Translating gives CAWSPGQGLSNQPQHF.

The chain recombines TRBV20-1 with TRBJ2-5, with D perhaps TRBD2 (6 bases). Trimming pared 2 bases from V and 5 bases from J, leaving 18 bases between. The CDR3 has 15 residues. Germline loops: CDR1 DFQATT, CDR2 SNEGSKA (reference sequence). The CDR3 protein is CSARNVASERETQYF. The CDR3 DNA reads as TGCAGTGCTAGAAACGTGGCTAGCGAGCGGGAGACCCAGTACTTC.

This chain uses TRBV27 with TRBJ2-1; D is unclear. The V end was cut by 0 bases, the J end by 4 bases, with 4 bases between. CDR3 length: 13 amino acids. Germline CDR1 reads MNHEY; CDR2 reads SMNVEV (reference sequence). This CDR3 is CASSLSHYNEQFF. CDR3 bases: TGTGCCAGCAGTTTATCCCATTACAATGAGCAGTTCTTC.

J is TRBJ1-1 and V is TRBV27, with D hard to call. V lost 6 bases to trimming and J lost 1 base, with 12 bases between them. Germline V lookup: CDR1 MNHEY, CDR2 SMNVEV (reference sequence). The CDR3 totals 14 residues. The CDR3 DNA follows: TGTGCCAGCAGCGAAGCCTGGACGAACACTGAAGCTTTCTTT. It translates to CASSEAWTNTEAFF.

V and J are TRBV2 and TRBJ2-5; 7 bases are a match to TRBD2. Per the germline V gene, CDR1 is SNHLY and CDR2 is FYNNEI. This CDR3 is 13 amino acids long. With 4 bases clipped from V and 5 bases from J, the junction kept 4 bases outside the gene matches. The CDR3, as DNA: TGTGCCAGCAGTGCGGGGGGTCGGGAGACCCAGTACTTC. It yields the protein CASSAGGRETQYF.

This chain connects TRBV20-1 to TRBJ2-3, with D possibly being TRBD2 (7 bases). The germline gives CDR1 DFQATT, CDR2 SNEGSKA (reference sequence). The CDR3 has 16 residues. V lost 3 bases and J 2 bases, leaving 18 bases between the germline ends. The chain's CDR3 is CSARLWVGGPTDTQYF. The CDR3 DNA reads TGCAGTGCTAGGCTCTGGGTCGGGGGGCCCACAGATACGCAGTATTTT.

The V gene is TRBV5-8, the J gene TRBJ2-4; 7 bases fit TRBD1. The CDR3 is 14 amino acids. V shed 2 bases and J 6 bases; nucleotides not matched to a gene: 5. CDR1 SGHTS and CDR2 YDEGEE come from the germline V gene. This CDR3 is CASSFTGEGNIQYF. Here the CDR3 DNA reads TGTGCCAGCAGCTTTACAGGGGAAGGAAACATTCAGTACTTC.

The chain employs TRBV2 and TRBJ2-7; 8 nucleotides agree with TRBD2. The CDR3 loop spans 14 amino acids. Germline V gene data show CDR1 as SNHLY and CDR2 as FYNNEI. Trimming removed 2 bases from V and 3 bases from J; junction bases left unmatched: 3. DNA for the CDR3: TGTGCCAGCAGTGAACGGCGGGAGGTCTACGAGCAGTACTTC. Encoded protein: CASSERREVYEQYF.

The chain employs TRBV29-1 and TRBJ2-3; perhaps TRBD2 as D (6 bases). Germline V CDR1 and CDR2: SQVTM, ANQGSEA. The CDR3 is 14 residues long. With 6 bases removed from V and 0 bases from J, the gap between germline ends came to 13 bases. CDR3 in DNA: TGCAGCGTAGGCGGAGGGAGGAGCACAGATACGCAGTATTTT. This sequence encodes CSVGGGRSTDTQYF.

The sample holds a few counts of this clonotype. The V and J genes are TRBV7-2 and TRBJ2-3, with no clear D. Trimming removed 1 base from V and 2 bases from J, with 22 bases in between. The CDR3 contains 19 residues. Looked up from germline, CDR1 is SGHTA and CDR2 is FQGNSA. CDR3 sequence (DNA): TGTGCCAGCAGCTTAGGAGGCCAGAGAGGAAGGCGCACCACAGATACGCAGTATTTT. Translated: CASSLGGQRGRRTTDTQYF.

This clonotype was found a few times. The CDR3 region is CSARTSGALTDTQYF. Written as DNA, the CDR3 is TGCAGTGCCCGGACTAGCGGGGCGCTCACAGATACGCAGTATTTT. The chain has TRBV20-1 and TRBJ2-3, with 12 bases lining up with TRBD2. Germline-derived CDR1 and CDR2 are DFQATT and SNEGSKA (reference sequence). The CDR3 totals 15 residues. Trimming took 6 bases from V and 2 from J; bases not matched to a gene: 6.

In its sample, this clonotype was seen a few times. The chain recombines TRBV19 with TRBJ2-1; D might be TRBD1 (7 bases). Deletions cut 4 bases from V and 4 bases from J, with 17 bases between. The length of the CDR3 is 16 residues. The V gene's germline CDR1 is LNHDA and CDR2 SQIVND (reference sequence). CDR3 protein: CASSRKGGQRYNEQFF. The CDR3 coding sequence is TGTGCCAGTAGTAGAAAGGGGGGACAGCGGTACAATGAGCAGTTCTTC.

This chain connects TRBV5-6 to TRBJ2-7; D remains ambiguous. Trimming cost V 4 bases and J 0 bases, with 8 bases left between them. The CDR3 length is 13 residues. Germline values: CDR1 SGHDT, CDR2 YYEEEE. CDR3 sequence reads: CASSDKTSYEQYF. The DNA of the CDR3 is TGTGCCAGCAGCGACAAGACCTCCTACGAGCAGTACTTC.

The genes are TRBV12-3 or TRBV12-4 and TRBJ1-2, with D unresolved. CDR3 length equals 14 residues. With 3 bases removed from V and 4 bases from J, the gap between germline ends came to 12 bases. CDR3 sequence: CASSLVQATYGYTF. CDR3 in DNA: TGTGCCAGCAGTTTGGTCCAGGCCACCTATGGCTACACCTTC.

This clonotype was found a few times. The chain links TRBV6-5 to TRBJ2-7, with D perhaps TRBD2 (5 bases). Germline V CDR1 and CDR2: MNHEY, SVGAGI. There are 15 residues in the CDR3. Between the trimmed V and J ends, which lost 0 bases and 0 bases, there was a span of 9 bases. The chain's CDR3 is CASSYSRGLSYEQYF. The CDR3 DNA is TGTGCCAGCAGTTACTCGAGAGGGCTCTCCTACGAGCAGTACTTC.

V usage is TRBV6-5 and J usage is TRBJ2-5; D ambiguous. The V and J ends lost 4 bases and 4 bases respectively, with 10 bases between them. This CDR3 has 13 residues. CDR1 is MNHEY and CDR2 is SVGAGI in the germline V gene. CDR3 sequence: CASSWGSGETQYF. Written as DNA, the CDR3 is TGTGCCAGCAGTTGGGGAAGTGGAGAGACCCAGTACTTC.

The table lists this clonotype with a few counts. The V call is TRBV2, the J call TRBJ2-7, with 8 bases lining up with TRBD1. This CDR3 spans 14 amino acids. V was clipped by 0 bases and J by 3 bases; unmatched bases: 1. Germline lookup yields CDR1 SNHLY and CDR2 FYNNEI. The CDR3 region has the DNA TGTGCCAGCAGTGAAGCCAGGGGGCTCTACGAGCAGTACTTC. Translation: CASSEARGLYEQYF.

The chain uses TRBV6-5 and TRBJ1-5, with D maybe TRBD1 (5 bases). Germline V lookup: CDR1 MNHEY, CDR2 SVGAGI. V lost 2 bases to trimming and J lost 6 bases, with 11 bases between them. The CDR3 is 14 residues long. This CDR3 is CASSYEAGSQPQHF. CDR3 DNA sequence: TGTGCCAGCAGTTACGAGGCAGGGTCTCAGCCCCAGCATTTT.